A selection of T cell receptor beta chains follows, all from one sample in a study of type 1 regulatory T cells. TCRdb re-analysed the reads in MiXCR, keeping a single row per CDR3 protein. Of tens of thousands of distinct CDR3 sequences detected, around 20% appear once; the ten largest clones hold roughly 8.3%. No antigens are known for them. Sequenced sample: cultured type 1 regulatory T (Tr1) cells, either the whole culture or a sorted fraction (not recorded which). These TCRs come from a human donor in good health. Each CDR3 is given with its conserved first and last residue. The D gene is left open where the match is weak. A row's size may be missing; if present it is once, few, many or a size class.

J gene	clone size	D gene	V gene	CDR3 DNA	CDR3 protein
TRBJ2-2	NA	NA	TRBV12-3/TRBV12-4	TGTGCCAGCCGCGTCCGGCTCGGGGAGCTGTTTTTT	CASRVRLGELFF
TRBJ2-3	few	NA	TRBV6-1	TGTGCCACCAAGAAGGGCAGGGTGGGAACAGATACGCAGTATTTT	CATKKGRVGTDTQYF
TRBJ2-5	NA	NA	TRBV5-1	TGCGCCAGCAGCCCCATTGGGGGAGATACTCCAGAGACCCAGTACTTC	CASSPIGGDTPETQYF
TRBJ1-5	few	NA	TRBV5-1	TGCGCCAGCAGCCCGGGGATACAGGGTTTGGAGCCCCAGCATTTT	CASSPGIQGLEPQHF
TRBJ2-6	NA	NA	TRBV20-1	TGCAGTGCTAGACGGTCTGGACGCCGGCTAGGAGGGGCCAACGTCCTGACTTTC	CSARRSGRRLGGANVLTF
TRBJ2-7	NA	TRBD2	TRBV5-4	TGTGCCTGCAGCATGGGACTAGCGGGGGCCTACGAGCAGTACTTC	CACSMGLAGAYEQYF
TRBJ2-3	NA	NA	TRBV7-9	TGTGCCAGCAGCCCTGTGCGGGTAACTACGCAGTATTTT	CASSPVRVTTQYF
TRBJ2-1	many	TRBD2	TRBV7-2	TGTGCCAGCAGTCGGGGGGGGGACCAGCTATACAATGAGCAGTTCTTC	CASSRGGDQLYNEQFF
TRBJ2-3	NA	NA	TRBV24-1	TGTGCCACCAGTGATACGGGGGAATCCACAGATACGCAGTATTTT	CATSDTGESTDTQYF
TRBJ2-7	NA	NA	TRBV12-3/TRBV12-4	TGTACCAGCAGGCAAGGCTACGAGCAGTACTTC	CTSRQGYEQYF
TRBJ1-1	NA	NA	TRBV3-1	TGTGCCAGCAGCCAAGATCTTGGGACCACTGAAGCTTTCTTT	CASSQDLGTTEAFF
TRBJ2-2	NA	NA	TRBV4-3	TGCGCCAGCAGCCAAGCCGGGACAACGAACACCGGGGAGCTGTTTTTT	CASSQAGTTNTGELFF
TRBJ2-7	few	TRBD2	TRBV7-2	TGTGCCAGCAGCCCGGGACTAGCGGGAGGGGGCTACGAGCAGTACTTC	CASSPGLAGGGYEQYF
TRBJ2-7	NA	TRBD2	TRBV20-1	TGCAGTGCAAATAGCGGGAGGGCCTACGAGCAGTACTTC	CSANSGRAYEQYF
TRBJ1-6	many	TRBD1	TRBV12-3/TRBV12-4	TGTGCCAGCAGTTTTAGGACAGGGGATAATTCACCCCTCCACTTT	CASSFRTGDNSPLHF
TRBJ2-7	NA	NA	TRBV28	TGTGCCAGCACTAACTCTCTCTACGAGCAGTACTTC	CASTNSLYEQYF
TRBJ2-1	few	NA	TRBV6-2/TRBV6-3	TGTGCCAGCAGTTACCCCAATGAGCAGTTCTTC	CASSYPNEQFF
TRBJ1-5	few	TRBD1	TRBV6-1	TGTGCCAGCAGTGGCCCGGGACAGCTTATTCAGCCCCAGCATTTT	CASSGPGQLIQPQHF
TRBJ1-2	NA	NA	TRBV2	TGTGCCAGCTTACAGGAGGCCTATGGCTACACCTTC	CASLQEAYGYTF
TRBJ2-5	many	NA	TRBV27	TGTGCCAGCAGTACCCGTGGAGAGACCCAGTACTTC	CASSTRGETQYF
TRBJ1-3	few	NA	TRBV7-2	TGTGCCAGCAGCCCTCAGGCTGGAAACACCATATATTTT	CASSPQAGNTIYF
TRBJ1-3	NA	NA	TRBV29-1	TGCAGCGTTGGTCAGGTTTCTGGAAACACCATATATTTT	CSVGQVSGNTIYF
TRBJ2-4	NA	TRBD1	TRBV18	TGTGCCAGCTCACCACCTGACAGGGTAGTAAACATTCAGTACTTC	CASSPPDRVVNIQYF
TRBJ2-7	few	NA	TRBV20-1	TGCAGTGCTGGACTACGATCCTACGAGCAGTGCTTC	CSAGLRSYEQCF
TRBJ1-5	NA	TRBD1	TRBV18	TGTGCCAGCTCACTAGACAGGGCCAGTCAGCCCCAGCATTTT	CASSLDRASQPQHF
TRBJ2-1	NA	NA	TRBV7-9	TGTGCCAGCAGCCCTCTCGACGAGCAGTTCTTC	CASSPLDEQFF
TRBJ1-2	NA	NA	TRBV6-6	TGTGCCAGCAGTTACGCGGGTCGTAGGGGAGGAAGCTATGGCTACACCTTC	CASSYAGRRGGSYGYTF
TRBJ1-3	few	TRBD1	TRBV12-3/TRBV12-4	TGTGCCAGCAGTTTTGGGAGACAGGGGGCGAGAAACACCATATATTTT	CASSFGRQGARNTIYF
TRBJ2-5	NA	NA	TRBV7-9	TGTGCCAGCAGCTTAGGTGGCAGGGTCCTCTTGGGTGAGACCCAGTACTTC	CASSLGGRVLLGETQYF
TRBJ2-3	NA	TRBD2	TRBV7-2	TGTGCCAGCAGCCCCCCCGGGGGAGGGAGTCGAGATACGCAGTATTTT	CASSPPGGGSRDTQYF
TRBJ2-1	NA	NA	TRBV18	TGTGCCAGCTCACAGATATGGGGGAGCTCCTACAATGAGCAGTTCTTC	CASSQIWGSSYNEQFF
TRBJ2-3	few	NA	TRBV7-2	TGTGCCAGCAGCTCCCAGGGGAACACAGATACGCAGTATTTT	CASSSQGNTDTQYF
TRBJ2-5	many	TRBD2	TRBV5-1	TGCGCCAGCAGCTTGGGATCTAGCGGGAAAGAGACCCAGTACTTC	CASSLGSSGKETQYF